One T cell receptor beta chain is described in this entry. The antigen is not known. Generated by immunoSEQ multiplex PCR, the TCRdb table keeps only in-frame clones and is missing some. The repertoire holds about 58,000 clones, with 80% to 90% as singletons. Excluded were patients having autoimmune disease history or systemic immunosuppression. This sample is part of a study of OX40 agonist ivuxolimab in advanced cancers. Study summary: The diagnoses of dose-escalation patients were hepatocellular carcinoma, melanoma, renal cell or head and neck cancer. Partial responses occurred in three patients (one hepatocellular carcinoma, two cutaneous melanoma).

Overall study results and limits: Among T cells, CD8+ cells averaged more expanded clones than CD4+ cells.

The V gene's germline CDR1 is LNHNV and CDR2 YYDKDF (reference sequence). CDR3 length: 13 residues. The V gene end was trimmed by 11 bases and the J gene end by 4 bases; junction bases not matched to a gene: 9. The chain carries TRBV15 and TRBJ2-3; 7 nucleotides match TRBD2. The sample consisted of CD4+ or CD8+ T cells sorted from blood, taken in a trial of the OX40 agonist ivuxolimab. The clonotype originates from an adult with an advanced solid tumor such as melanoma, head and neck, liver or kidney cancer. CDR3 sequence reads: CAVGKGGADTQYF. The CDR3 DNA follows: TGTGCCGTCGGGAAGGGAGGGGCAGATACGCAGTATTTT.